Below are 2 T cell receptor beta chains sequenced from a single sample in a study of blood T cell repertoires in COVID-19. The table came from immunoSEQ multiplex PCR; TCRdb's copy has only in-frame clones and leaves some out. This sample has 440,000 or so clones, with approximately 89% found just once. The sequenced sample was peripheral blood. These receptor sequences come from a woman aged 40-49 years with COVID-19, enrolled during active disease.

The V call is TRBV2, the J call TRBJ1-2, with 7 positions matching TRBD1. This CDR3 has 13 amino acids. Unmatched junction bases numbered 6, after V lost 7 bases and J lost 4 bases. Looked up from germline, CDR1 is SNHLY and CDR2 is FYNNEI. The CDR3 nucleotides are TGTGCCAGCAATACAGGGGTGGGCTATGGCTACACCTTC. Translated, it gives CASNTGVGYGYTF.

Only a few counts were recorded for this clone. This chain connects TRBV18 to TRBJ1-5; no reliable D call. This CDR3 contains 15 residues. V was clipped by 5 bases and J by 4 bases, with 15 bases between them. Per the germline V gene, CDR1 is KGHSH and CDR2 is LQKENI. CDR3 residues: CASSNQAGENQPQHF. In nucleotides, the CDR3 is TGTGCCAGCTCAAACCAAGCAGGCGAGAATCAGCCCCAGCATTTT.